This record concerns one TCR beta chain sequence. Germline-derived CDR1 and CDR2 are SGHAT and FQNNGV. Trimming stripped 2 bases from V and 2 bases from J, with 13 bases between. The length of the CDR3 is 15 residues. Generated by immunoSEQ multiplex PCR, the TCRdb table keeps only in-frame clones and is missing some. The table records 70,000 to 85,000 clones, 95% to 98% of them present only once. These data originate in a study of technical replicates of blood from a handful of donors. This receptor was identified in a human donor in good health. The rearrangement links TRBV11-2 to TRBJ2-7; D ambiguous. Sample: T cells isolated from PBMCs. The CDR3 region is CASSLMTGKTYEQYF. DNA for the CDR3: TGTGCCAGCAGCTTAATGACTGGCAAGACCTACGAGCAGTACTTC.